These 16 T cell receptor beta chains share one sample of origin, sequenced in a study of blood T cell repertoires in COVID-19. Produced via immunoSEQ multiplex PCR; TCRdb's table is partial and in-frame only. The sample records some 460,000 clones, about nine tenths being singletons. What was sequenced was PBMCs or T cells enriched from blood (not recorded which). The source is a woman younger than 35 who had recovered from COVID-19.

The chain has TRBV5-4 and TRBJ1-2; D is unresolved. The CDR3 has 15 amino acids. Trimming stripped 1 base from V and 3 bases from J, with 13 bases between. Looked up from germline, CDR1 is SGHNT and CDR2 is YYREEE (reference sequence). The CDR3 nucleotides are TGTGCCAGCAGCTTGCAGGCACAGTTTGACTATGGCTACACCTTC. Encoded protein: CASSLQAQFDYGYTF.

The chain joins TRBV27 to TRBJ1-5, with D uncertain. There are 14 residues in the CDR3. The V gene lost 2 bases and the J gene lost 9 bases, with 14 bases spanning the gap. Germline values: CDR1 MNHEY, CDR2 SMNVEV (reference sequence). The CDR3 nucleotides read TGTGCCAGCAGTTTAGTGGCCGGCCCAGGGCCCCAGCATTTT. Amino acids: CASSLVAGPGPQHF.

CDR3 region: CASSQNGQALGPEAFF. The DNA for the CDR3 is TGTGCCAGCAGCCAAAATGGGCAGGCCCTGGGCCCAGAAGCTTTCTTT. The rearrangement links TRBV3-1 (or the pseudogene TRBV3-2) to TRBJ1-1, with D unresolved. The V gene's germline CDR1 is LGHDT and CDR2 YNNKEL (reference sequence). This CDR3 contains 16 residues. V lost 2 bases, J lost 8 bases, and 21 bases lay in between.

The V gene is TRBV5-1, the J gene TRBJ2-7; TRBD1 is a possible D gene (7 bases). Germline V lookup: CDR1 SGHRS, CDR2 YFSETQ. The CDR3 runs to 16 residues. V lost 6 bases and J lost 2, with 21 bases in between. CDR3 nucleotide sequence: TGCGCCAGCAAACATGGGCGGGACAGCTTTACCTACGAGCAGTACTTC. Translated: CASKHGRDSFTYEQYF.

This chain uses TRBV2 with TRBJ2-7, with TRBD2 identical over 9 bases. The CDR3 is made up of 18 amino acids. Germline CDR1 is SNHLY and CDR2 is FYNNEI. Trimming removed 1 base from V and 0 bases from J; junction bases left unmatched: 10. The CDR3 spells CASSEGAAGGLSSYEQYF. The CDR3 nucleotides read TGTGCCAGCAGTGAAGGGGCAGCGGGGGGTCTTAGCTCCTACGAGCAGTACTTC. Full variable domain (rest looked up from reference TRBV2 and TRBJ2-7): EPEVTQTPSHQVTQMGQEVILRCVPISNHLYFYWYRQILGQKVEFLVSFYNNEISEKSEIFDDQFSVERPDGSNFTLKIRSTKLEDSAMYFCASSEGAAGGLSSYEQYFGPGTRLTVT.

This clone was seen once. This chain uses TRBV19 with TRBJ2-7, with D maybe TRBD2 (7 bases). The germline V gene has CDR1 LNHDA and CDR2 SQIVND (reference sequence). The V end lost 5 bases, the J end lost 0 bases, and 14 bases lay between the germline ends. The CDR3 length is 15 residues. Here the CDR3 reads CASSWAGADSYEQYF. The CDR3 DNA sequence: TGTGCCAGTAGTTGGGCGGGGGCCGACTCCTACGAGCAGTACTTC.

This clone appeared a few times. This chain links TRBV7-7 with TRBJ2-5, with 10 nucleotides matching TRBD2. The ends lost 5 bases at V and 4 bases at J; junction bases unmatched: 10. The CDR3 loop spans 16 amino acids. Looked up from germline, CDR1 is SSHAT and CDR2 is FNYEAQ (reference sequence). The CDR3, as DNA: TGTGCCAGCAGCGAATCTCGACTAGCGGGTCTAGAGACCCAGTACTTC. As protein: CASSESRLAGLETQYF.

The chain employs TRBV10-3 and TRBJ2-5; 13 nucleotides match TRBD2. The CDR3 contains 18 residues. J was trimmed by 0 bases and V by 6 bases; bases with no gene match: 10. Germline CDR1 and CDR2: ENHRY and SYGVKD. As DNA, the CDR3 is TGTGCCATCAGAGCGGGACTAGCGGGGCCTACGTACCAAGAGACCCAGTACTTC. Protein sequence: CAIRAGLAGPTYQETQYF.

This clone was counted between two and nine times. The chain is built from TRBV19 and TRBJ1-2; D gene uncertain. Trimming removed 7 bases from V and 2 bases from J, with 11 bases in between. CDR1 is LNHDA, CDR2 SQIVND, per germline (reference sequence). The CDR3 loop spans 13 amino acids. CDR3 DNA sequence: TGTGCCAGTACCGCGCGGTCCAACTATGGCTACACCTTC. Translation: CASTARSNYGYTF.

This chain joins TRBV5-1 and TRBJ2-2; D unresolved. The V gene's germline CDR1 is SGHRS and CDR2 YFSETQ. There are 15 residues in the CDR3. V lost 2 bases and J lost 4, with 12 bases in between. Here the CDR3 reads CASSFMLSGTGELFF. The CDR3 coding sequence is TGCGCCAGCAGCTTTATGCTTAGTGGCACCGGGGAGCTGTTTTTT.

The V call is TRBV9, the J call TRBJ1-4, with 9 bases lining up with TRBD1. The CDR3 is made up of 16 amino acids. Germline V lookup: CDR1 SGDLS, CDR2 YYNGEE. The junction had 14 bases not matched to a gene; V was cut back by 3 bases and J by 11 bases. Here the CDR3 reads CASSASSGTGRMKLFF. The CDR3 nucleotides are TGTGCCAGCAGCGCCTCCTCGGGGACAGGGAGGATGAAACTGTTTTTT.

The CDR3: CASSEGLSAFF. The CDR3 DNA reads TGTGCCAGCAGTGAAGGACTTTCCGCGTTCTTC. This sequence joins TRBV6-1 and TRBJ2-1; no firm D call. The CDR3 is 11 amino acids. V shed 1 base and J shed 15 bases, with 10 bases lying between them. Germline V gene data show CDR1 as MNHNS and CDR2 as SASEGT.

The chain carries TRBV11-3 and TRBJ2-3; the D gene is possibly TRBD1 (6 bases). The germline gives CDR1 SGHNT, CDR2 YENEEA. The germline V and J ends were trimmed by 8 bases and 3 bases, with 18 bases remaining between them. CDR3 length: 15 amino acids. The CDR3 protein is CASAWGQGLTDTQYF. CDR3 bases: TGTGCCAGCGCATGGGGCCAGGGGTTGACAGATACGCAGTATTTT.

The genes are TRBV9 and TRBJ1-1; D uncertain. The germline gives CDR1 SGDLS, CDR2 YYNGEE. The CDR3 is 12 residues long. The V end was cut by 3 bases, the J end by 5 bases, with 8 bases between. The CDR3 bases are TGTGCCAGCAGCGGGGAGGAAACTGAAGCTTTCTTT. Translating gives CASSGEETEAFF.

The rearrangement uses TRBV19 and TRBJ2-6; 10 bases line up with TRBD1. The CDR3 length is 18 residues. With V trimmed by 4 bases and J by 0 bases, 6 bases remained unmatched. CDR1 and CDR2 (germline): LNHDA, SQIVND (reference sequence). CDR3: CASSTGQGRYSGANVLTF. The DNA for the CDR3 is TGTGCCAGTAGTACGGGACAGGGGCGTTACTCTGGGGCCAACGTCCTGACTTTC.

J is TRBJ1-5 and V is TRBV2; D may be TRBD1 (5 bases). Germline values: CDR1 SNHLY, CDR2 FYNNEI. Trimming left V 7 bases short and J 7 bases short, with 20 bases between. CDR3 size: 15 residues. The CDR3 bases are TGTGCCAGCACCCTAGACGGGGGTATTAAACAGCCCCAGCATTTT. It codes for CASTLDGGIKQPQHF.